This TCR beta chain was sequenced in a study of T-cell reconstitution after alpha-beta-depleted transplantation in children. Broader study findings: Several hundred expanded graft clones reportedly were the source of alpha-beta T cells about two months after transplant. At one year after transplant, newly produced T cells mostly accounted for T-cell counts and diversity. The study traced high day-60 TCRbeta diversity in some patients to surviving recipient T cells and thymic progenitors.

Points on this clonotype: Its target is unknown.

Unique molecular identifiers were incorporated into the prepared TCRbeta library. TCRdb called the PCR reads again in MiXCR, with one record for every CDR3 protein. Of approximately 89,000 distinct CDR3 sequences listed, around 15% are singletons. CDR3 size: 13 residues. CDR1 and CDR2 from the germline V gene are DFQATT and SNEGSKA (reference sequence). V lost 3 bases and J lost 3, with 9 bases in between. The chain recombines TRBV20-1 with TRBJ1-5; D is unresolved. This specimen consisted of PBMCs, mostly from graft donor cells, obtained 180 days after TCRalphabeta/CD19-depleted stem cell transplant. This receptor was obtained from a male patient aged 2-15 years who had a stem cell transplant for acute lymphoblastic leukemia, so the T cells may come from the graft donor. DNA of the CDR3: TGCAGTGCTAGGGGCCCCGACAATCAGCCCCAGCATTTT. Residues: CSARGPDNQPQHF.